This TCR beta chain was captured by sequencing in a study of regulatory T cells in long-lasting Graves disease. About the research overall: Over-5-year antithyroid drug use with positive TSH receptor antibodies defined persistent Graves' disease in the study. Whole-study findings and limits: Samples came from peripheral blood alone, without thyroid tissue.

Construction of TCR beta libraries relied on iRepertoire HTBI primers and on Arm-PCR targeting CDR3 regions. How the authors handled the data: Identified across the samples were 62 TRBV segments and approximately 14 TRBJ segments. TCRdb reanalysed the multiplex PCR reads using MiXCR and keeps one entry per CDR3 protein. It is TCRdb's table, rather than the study itself, that gives the V and J calls and clone size. The profile shows approximately 290,000 distinct CDR3 sequences, around 23% of them singletons. Time point here: persistent/refractory GD, antithyroid drugs over 5 years with positive TRAb. RNA from PBMCs was the source of the TCR library. Guidelines of the American Thyroid Association were used to diagnose Graves' disease. In the case of this clonotype: Its matching antigen is unknown.

This CDR3 contains 19 residues. Between the trimmed V and J ends, which lost 2 bases and 4 bases, there was a span of 30 bases. Germline loops: CDR1 DFQATT, CDR2 SNEGSKA (reference sequence). V usage is TRBV20-1 and J usage is TRBJ2-7, with D possibly TRBD2 on 7 matching bases. The sample here was peripheral blood mononuclear cells (PBMCs), taken when the disease was refractory, from a patient treated with antithyroid drugs. The receptor's source is a female donor with Graves disease. The CDR3 DNA reads as TGCAGTGCTAGATCCAGCAGGGGTGATGCGGGACTACCTATTTACGAGCAGTACTTC. It specifies CSARSSRGDAGLPIYEQYF.